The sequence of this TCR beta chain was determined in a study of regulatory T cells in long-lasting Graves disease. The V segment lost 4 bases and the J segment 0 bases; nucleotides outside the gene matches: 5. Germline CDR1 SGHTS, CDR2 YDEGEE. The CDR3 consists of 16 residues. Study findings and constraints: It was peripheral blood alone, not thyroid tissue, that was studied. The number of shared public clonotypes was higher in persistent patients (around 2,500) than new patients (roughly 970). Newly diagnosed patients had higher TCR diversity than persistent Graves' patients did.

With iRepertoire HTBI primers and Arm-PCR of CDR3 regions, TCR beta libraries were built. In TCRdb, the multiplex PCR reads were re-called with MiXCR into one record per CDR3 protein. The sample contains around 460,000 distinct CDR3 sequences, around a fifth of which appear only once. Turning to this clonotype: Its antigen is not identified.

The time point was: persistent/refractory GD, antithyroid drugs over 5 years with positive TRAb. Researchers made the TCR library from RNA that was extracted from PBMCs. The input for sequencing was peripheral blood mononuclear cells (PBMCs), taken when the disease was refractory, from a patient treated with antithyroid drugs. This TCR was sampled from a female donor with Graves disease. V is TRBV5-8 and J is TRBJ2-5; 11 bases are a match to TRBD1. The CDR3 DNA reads TGTGCCAGCAGCACGGGGACAGGGGGGGACCAAGAGACCCAGTACTTC. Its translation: CASSTGTGGDQETQYF.